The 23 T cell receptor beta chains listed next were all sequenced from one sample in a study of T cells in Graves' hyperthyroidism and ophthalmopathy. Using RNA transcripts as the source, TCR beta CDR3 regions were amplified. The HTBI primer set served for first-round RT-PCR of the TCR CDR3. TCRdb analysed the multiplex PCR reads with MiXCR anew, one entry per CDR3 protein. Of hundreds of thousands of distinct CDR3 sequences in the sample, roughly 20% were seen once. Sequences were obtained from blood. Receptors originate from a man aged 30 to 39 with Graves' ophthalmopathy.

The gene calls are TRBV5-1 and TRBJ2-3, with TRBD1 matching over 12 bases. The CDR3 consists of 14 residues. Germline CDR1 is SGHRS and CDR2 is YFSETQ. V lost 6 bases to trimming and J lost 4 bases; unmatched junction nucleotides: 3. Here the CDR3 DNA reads TGCGCCAGCAATAGGGACAGGGGGCCAGATACGCAGTATTTT. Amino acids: CASNRDRGPDTQYF. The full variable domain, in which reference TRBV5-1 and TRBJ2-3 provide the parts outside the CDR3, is KAGVTQTPRYLIKTRGQQVTLSCSPISGHRSVSWYQQTPGQGLQFLFEYFSETQRNKGNFPGRFSGRQFSNSRSEMNVSTLELGDSALYLCASNRDRGPDTQYFGPGTRLTVL.

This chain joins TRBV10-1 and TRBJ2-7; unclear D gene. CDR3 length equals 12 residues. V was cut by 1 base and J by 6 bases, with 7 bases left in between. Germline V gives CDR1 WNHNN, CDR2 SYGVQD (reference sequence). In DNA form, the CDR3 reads TGCGCCAGCAGTGAGTGGGTGGTCGAGCAGTACTTC. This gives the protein CASSEWVVEQYF.

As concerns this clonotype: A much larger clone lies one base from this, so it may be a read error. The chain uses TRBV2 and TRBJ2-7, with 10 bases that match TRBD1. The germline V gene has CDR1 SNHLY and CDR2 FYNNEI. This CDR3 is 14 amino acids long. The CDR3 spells CASSEGQGAGERYF. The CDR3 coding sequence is TGTGCCAGCAGTGAAGGACAGGGGGCGGGGGAGCGGTACTTC. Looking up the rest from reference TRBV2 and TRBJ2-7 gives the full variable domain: EPEVTQTPSHQVTQMGQEVILRCVPISNHLYFYWYRQILGQKVEFLVSFYNNEISEKSEIFDDQFSVERPDGSNFTLKIRSTKLEDSAMYFCASSEGQGAGERYFGPGTRLTVT.

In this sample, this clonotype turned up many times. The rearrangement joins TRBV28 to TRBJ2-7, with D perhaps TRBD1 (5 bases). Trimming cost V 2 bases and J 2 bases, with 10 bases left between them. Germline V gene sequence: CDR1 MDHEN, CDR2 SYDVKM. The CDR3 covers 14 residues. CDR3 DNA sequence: TGTGCCAGCAGTTTAGAAGGGGTCACCTACGAGCAGTACTTC. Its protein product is CASSLEGVTYEQYF.

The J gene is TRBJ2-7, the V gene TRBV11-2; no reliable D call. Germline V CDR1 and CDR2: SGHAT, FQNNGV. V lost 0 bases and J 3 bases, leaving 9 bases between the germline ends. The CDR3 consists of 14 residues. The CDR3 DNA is TGTGCCAGCAGCTTAGACGGCCCGAACTACGAGCAGTACTTC. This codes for CASSLDGPNYEQYF. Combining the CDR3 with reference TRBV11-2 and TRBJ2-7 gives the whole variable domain EAGVAQSPRYKIIEKRQSVAFWCNPISGHATLYWYQQILGQGPKLLIQFQNNGVVDDSQLPKDRFSAERLKGVDSTLKIQPAKLEDSAVYLCASSLDGPNYEQYFGPGTRLTVT.

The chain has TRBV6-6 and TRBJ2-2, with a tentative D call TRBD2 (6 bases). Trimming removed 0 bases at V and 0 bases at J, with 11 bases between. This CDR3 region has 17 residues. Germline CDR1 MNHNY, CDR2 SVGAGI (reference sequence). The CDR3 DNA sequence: TGTGCCAGCAGTTACTCGTCAAGACTAGCGAACACCGGGGAGCTGTTTTTT. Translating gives CASSYSSRLANTGELFF.

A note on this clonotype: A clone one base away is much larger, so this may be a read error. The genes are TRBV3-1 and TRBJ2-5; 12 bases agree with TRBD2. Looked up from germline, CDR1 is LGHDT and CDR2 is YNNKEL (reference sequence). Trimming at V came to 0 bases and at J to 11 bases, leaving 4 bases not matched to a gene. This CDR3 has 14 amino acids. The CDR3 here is CASSQERGLAGQYF. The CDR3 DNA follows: TGTGCCAGCAGCCAAGAAAGAGGACTAGCGGGACAGTACTTC.

The CDR3 coding sequence is TGTGCCAGCAGCTTGGCCTCAGGGGGCAGTGGAAACACCATATATTTT. It specifies CASSLASGGSGNTIYF. The chain links TRBV5-5 to TRBJ1-3, with 8 bases fitting TRBD1. The germline V gene has CDR1 SGHKS and CDR2 YYEKEE (reference sequence). The CDR3 totals 16 residues. V lost 0 bases to trimming and J lost 3 bases; unmatched junction nucleotides: 5.

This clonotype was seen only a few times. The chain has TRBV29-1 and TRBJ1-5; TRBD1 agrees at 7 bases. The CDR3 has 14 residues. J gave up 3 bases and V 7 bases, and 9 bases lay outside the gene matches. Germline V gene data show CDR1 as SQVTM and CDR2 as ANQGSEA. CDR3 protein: CSATIGTVNQPQHF. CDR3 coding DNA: TGCAGCGCTACCATCGGGACAGTCAATCAGCCCCAGCATTTT.

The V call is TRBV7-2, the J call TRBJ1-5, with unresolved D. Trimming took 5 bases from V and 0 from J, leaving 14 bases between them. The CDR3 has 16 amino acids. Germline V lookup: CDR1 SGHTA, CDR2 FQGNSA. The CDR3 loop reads CASSPPAAHSNQPQHF. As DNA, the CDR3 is TGTGCCAGCAGCCCCCCCGCAGCCCATAGCAATCAGCCCCAGCATTTT.

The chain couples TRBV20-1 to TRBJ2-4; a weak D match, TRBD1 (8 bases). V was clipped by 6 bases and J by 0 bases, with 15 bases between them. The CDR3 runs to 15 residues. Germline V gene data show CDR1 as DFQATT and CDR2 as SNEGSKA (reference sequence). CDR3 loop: CSAQQGGGAKNIQYF. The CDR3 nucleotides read TGCAGTGCCCAACAGGGGGGGGGAGCCAAAAACATTCAGTACTTC.

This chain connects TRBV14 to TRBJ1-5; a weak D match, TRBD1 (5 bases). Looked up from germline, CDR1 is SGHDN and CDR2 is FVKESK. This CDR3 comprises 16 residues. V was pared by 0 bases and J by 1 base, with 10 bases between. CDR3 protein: CASSQDIGDSNQPQHF. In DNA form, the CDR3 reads TGTGCCAGCAGCCAAGATATCGGGGACAGCAATCAGCCCCAGCATTTT.

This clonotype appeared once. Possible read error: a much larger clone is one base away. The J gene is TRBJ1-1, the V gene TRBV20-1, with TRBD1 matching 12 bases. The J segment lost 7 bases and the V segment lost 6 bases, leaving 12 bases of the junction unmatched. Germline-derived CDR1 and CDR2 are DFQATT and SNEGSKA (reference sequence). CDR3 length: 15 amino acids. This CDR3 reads CSALRRGQGADEAFF. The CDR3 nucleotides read TGCAGTGCCTTACGTAGGGGACAGGGGGCGGATGAAGCTTTCTTT.

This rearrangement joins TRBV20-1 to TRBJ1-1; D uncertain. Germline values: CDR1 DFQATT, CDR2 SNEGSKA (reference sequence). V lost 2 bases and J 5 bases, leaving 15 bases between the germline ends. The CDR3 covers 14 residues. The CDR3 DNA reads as TGCAGTGCTAGATTCCCTGGCGGCGGTACTGAAGCTTTCTTT. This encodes CSARFPGGGTEAFF.

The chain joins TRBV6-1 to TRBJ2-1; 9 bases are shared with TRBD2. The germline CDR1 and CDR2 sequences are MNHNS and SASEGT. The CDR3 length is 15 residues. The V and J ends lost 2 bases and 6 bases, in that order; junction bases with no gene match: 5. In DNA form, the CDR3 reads TGTGCCAGCAGTGAAAAGGTGACTAGCGGCAATGAGCAGTTCTTC. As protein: CASSEKVTSGNEQFF.

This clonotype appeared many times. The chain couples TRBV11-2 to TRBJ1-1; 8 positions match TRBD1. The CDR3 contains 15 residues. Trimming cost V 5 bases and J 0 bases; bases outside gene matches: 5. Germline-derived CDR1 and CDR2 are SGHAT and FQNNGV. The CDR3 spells CASSPRTGLNTEAFF. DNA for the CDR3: TGTGCCAGCAGCCCTAGGACAGGGTTGAACACTGAAGCTTTCTTT.

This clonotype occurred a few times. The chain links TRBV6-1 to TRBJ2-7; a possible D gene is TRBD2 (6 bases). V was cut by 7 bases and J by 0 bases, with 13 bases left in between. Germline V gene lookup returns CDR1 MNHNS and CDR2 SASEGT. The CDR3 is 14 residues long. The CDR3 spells CASNGGTLSYEQYF. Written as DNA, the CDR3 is TGTGCCAGCAACGGCGGGACGCTCTCCTACGAGCAGTACTTC.

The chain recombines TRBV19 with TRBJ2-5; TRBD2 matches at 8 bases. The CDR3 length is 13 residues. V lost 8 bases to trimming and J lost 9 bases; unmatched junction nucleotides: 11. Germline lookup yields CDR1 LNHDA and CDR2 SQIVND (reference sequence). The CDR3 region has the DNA TGTGCCAGTGGTCCGGGGGGGCCAGGGGCCCAGTACTTC. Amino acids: CASGPGGPGAQYF.

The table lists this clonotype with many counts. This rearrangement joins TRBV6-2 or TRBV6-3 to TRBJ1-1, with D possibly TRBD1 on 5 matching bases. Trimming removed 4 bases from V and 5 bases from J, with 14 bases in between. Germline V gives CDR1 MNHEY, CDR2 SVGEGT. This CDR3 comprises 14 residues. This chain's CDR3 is CASSSRAGQTEAFF. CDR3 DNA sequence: TGTGCCAGCAGTTCGAGGGCAGGGCAGACTGAAGCTTTCTTT.

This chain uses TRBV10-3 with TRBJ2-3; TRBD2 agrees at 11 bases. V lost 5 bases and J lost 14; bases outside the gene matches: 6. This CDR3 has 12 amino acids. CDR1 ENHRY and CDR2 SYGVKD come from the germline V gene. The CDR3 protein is CAISTSGRVWYF. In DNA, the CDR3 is TGTGCCATCAGTACTAGCGGGAGAGTCTGGTATTTT.

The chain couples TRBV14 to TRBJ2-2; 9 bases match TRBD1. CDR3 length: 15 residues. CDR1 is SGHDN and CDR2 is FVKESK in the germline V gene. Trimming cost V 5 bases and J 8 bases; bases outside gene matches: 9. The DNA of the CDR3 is TGTGCCAGCAGCTACGAGACAGGGGGTTCGGGGGAGCTGTTTTTT. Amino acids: CASSYETGGSGELFF.

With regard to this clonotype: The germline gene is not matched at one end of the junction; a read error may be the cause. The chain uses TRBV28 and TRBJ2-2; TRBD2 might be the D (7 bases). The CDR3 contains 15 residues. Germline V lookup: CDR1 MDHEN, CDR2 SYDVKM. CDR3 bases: TGTACCAGCAGTTTGAGGGGGGGGAGAGTCGGGGAGCTGTTTTTT. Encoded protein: CTSSLRGGRVGELFF.

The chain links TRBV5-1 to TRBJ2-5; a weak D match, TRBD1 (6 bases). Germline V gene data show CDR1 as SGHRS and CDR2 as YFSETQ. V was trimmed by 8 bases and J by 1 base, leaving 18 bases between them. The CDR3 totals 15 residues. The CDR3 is CASTGTRGLQETQYF. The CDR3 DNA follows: TGCGCCAGTACCGGGACAAGAGGGCTCCAAGAGACCCAGTACTTC.